One and the same sample provided the 31 T cell receptor beta chains below, sequenced in a study of blood T cell repertoires in COVID-19. Assay used: immunoSEQ multiplex PCR; TCRdb lists only in-frame clones, some missing. The table has 200,000 to 250,000 clones, about 89% seen once. The sample consisted of peripheral blood. The receptors were sampled from a man between 60 and 75 years old who had recovered from COVID-19.

The chain employs TRBV19 and TRBJ1-1; D gene uncertain. CDR1 and CDR2 from the germline V gene are LNHDA and SQIVND (reference sequence). Trimming left V 7 bases short and J 1 base short, with 10 bases between. The CDR3 length is 13 residues. CDR3 nucleotide sequence: TGTGCCAGTACCCGGGTGAAGAACACTGAAGCTTTCTTT. This codes for CASTRVKNTEAFF.

V is TRBV5-1 and J is TRBJ2-1; TRBD2 matches at 8 bases. The germline V gene has CDR1 SGHRS and CDR2 YFSETQ. V dropped 0 bases and J dropped 9; count of bases not matched to a gene: 8. The CDR3 length is 15 residues. CDR3: CASSLEGSGAGEQFF. The CDR3 region has the DNA TGCGCCAGCAGCTTGGAGGGTAGCGGGGCGGGTGAGCAGTTCTTC. The full variable domain, its missing parts supplied by reference TRBV5-1 and TRBJ2-1, is KAGVTQTPRYLIKTRGQQVTLSCSPISGHRSVSWYQQTPGQGLQFLFEYFSETQRNKGNFPGRFSGRQFSNSRSEMNVSTLELGDSALYLCASSLEGSGAGEQFFGPGTRLTVL.

V gene TRBV21-1 combines with J gene TRBJ1-5; the D segment call TRBD1 is taken from the table without a DNA check. TRBV21-1 is an annotated pseudogene. This CDR3 contains 14 residues. CDR3 DNA: TGTGCCAGCAGCAAAGGACGACAGGGTGGGACCCAGCATTTT. The encoded protein is CASSKGRQGGTQHF.

The V and J genes are TRBV5-8 and TRBJ1-2, with a tentative D call TRBD1 (6 bases). V lost 2 bases, J lost 4 bases, and 24 bases lay in between. This CDR3 is built from 18 residues. Germline V gives CDR1 SGHTS, CDR2 YDEGEE. The chain's CDR3 is CASSLKPGHITTFYGYTF. Written as DNA, the CDR3 is TGTGCCAGCAGCTTAAAGCCGGGACATATCACTACATTCTATGGCTACACCTTC.

The J gene is TRBJ2-3, the V gene TRBV30; 8 nucleotides agree with TRBD2. J was trimmed by 1 base and V by 7 bases; bases with no gene match: 7. The CDR3 covers 14 residues. The germline CDR1 and CDR2 sequences are GTSNPN and SVGIG (reference sequence). This CDR3 reads CASPLAGRTDTQYF. The CDR3 DNA follows: TGTGCCTCCCCCCTAGCGGGTCGCACAGATACGCAGTATTTT.

The chain has TRBV15 and TRBJ2-1; 7 bases are shared with TRBD2. The CDR3 spans 16 residues. J was trimmed by 7 bases and V by 3 bases; bases with no gene match: 12. Germline CDR1 reads LNHNV; CDR2 reads YYDKDF (reference sequence). CDR3 in DNA: TGTGCCACCAGCAGTACACTAGCTATGGGAGGGAATGAGCAGTTCTTC. It codes for CATSSTLAMGGNEQFF.

Here the CDR3 DNA reads TGCAGCGTTTCTTGGGGGCAGTATCAGCCCCAGCATTTT. Residues: CSVSWGQYQPQHF. The V gene is TRBV29-1, the J gene TRBJ1-5; D may be TRBD1 (6 bases). In germline, CDR1 is SQVTM, CDR2 ANQGSEA. V lost 5 bases and J 5 bases, leaving 13 bases between the germline ends. The CDR3 is made up of 13 amino acids.

The chain is built from TRBV3-1 (or the pseudogene TRBV3-2) and TRBJ2-5; TRBD2 matches 15 bases. The CDR3 is made up of 16 amino acids. The V and J ends lost 5 bases and 3 bases, in that order; junction bases with no gene match: 4. Looked up from germline, CDR1 is LGHDT and CDR2 is YNNKEL (reference sequence). This CDR3 reads CASSWGLAGGEETQYF. In nucleotides, the CDR3 is TGTGCCAGCAGCTGGGGACTAGCGGGGGGAGAAGAGACCCAGTACTTC.

V and J are TRBV2 and TRBJ2-5, with 7 bases aligning to TRBD2. This CDR3 has 14 amino acids. Germline V lookup: CDR1 SNHLY, CDR2 FYNNEI. The junction had 8 bases not matched to a gene; V was cut back by 3 bases and J by 7 bases. The CDR3 reads CASSDGRTGRTQYF. The CDR3 bases are TGTGCCAGCAGTGACGGGAGGACCGGTCGGACCCAGTACTTC.

V is TRBV30 and J is TRBJ2-3; D gene ambiguous. CDR1 and CDR2 (germline): GTSNPN, SVGIG (reference sequence). The CDR3 has 13 residues. Between the trimmed V and J ends, which lost 6 bases and 0 bases, there was a span of 10 bases. The CDR3 loop is CACRAASTDTQYF. CDR3 DNA sequence: TGTGCCTGTCGTGCGGCCAGCACAGATACGCAGTATTTT.

The gene calls are TRBV7-3 and TRBJ1-2; a weak D match, TRBD1 (6 bases). This CDR3 is built from 14 residues. The V end lost 1 base, the J end lost 4 bases, and 10 bases lay between the germline ends. Per germline, CDR1 SGHTA and CDR2 FQGTGA. The CDR3 loop is CASSLNREGYGYTF. The CDR3 DNA is TGTGCCAGCAGCTTAAACAGGGAGGGCTATGGCTACACCTTC.

The chain has TRBV18 and TRBJ2-1; the match to TRBD1 covers 7 bases. This CDR3 comprises 15 residues. Per germline, CDR1 KGHSH and CDR2 LQKENI. With V trimmed by 1 base and J by 3 bases, 3 bases remained unmatched. The chain's CDR3 is CASSPRAGGYNEQFF. CDR3 sequence (DNA): TGTGCCAGCTCACCACGGGCAGGGGGCTACAATGAGCAGTTCTTC.

This clone was seen a few times. V gene TRBV5-1 combines with J gene TRBJ2-7, with 9 nucleotides matching TRBD1. Germline V gene lookup returns CDR1 SGHRS and CDR2 YFSETQ. V lost 3 bases, J lost 6 bases, and 7 bases stayed unmatched. This CDR3 is built from 14 residues. The CDR3 reads CASSSDRGLTEQYF. In DNA form, the CDR3 reads TGCGCCAGCAGCTCGGACAGGGGACTAACCGAGCAGTACTTC.

V and J are TRBV21-1 and TRBJ2-2; the table's D call, TRBD1, was not checked against the DNA. TRBV21-1 is listed as a pseudogene. This CDR3 contains 15 residues. The CDR3 region has the DNA TGTGCCAGCAGCAAAAATCAGGGGGGCACCGGGGAGCTGTTTTTT. It codes for CASSKNQGGTGELFF.

V and J are TRBV6-1 and TRBJ2-7; the D is unclear. Germline-derived CDR1 and CDR2 are MNHNS and SASEGT. The V gene lost 1 base and the J gene lost 4 bases, with 14 bases spanning the gap. The CDR3 is 15 residues long. CDR3 loop: CASSEGAHPRYEQYF. CDR3 coding DNA: TGTGCCAGCAGTGAAGGAGCTCATCCCCGGTACGAGCAGTACTTC.

This rearrangement joins TRBV5-6 to TRBJ2-1; 12 bases align to TRBD2. Germline CDR1 is SGHDT and CDR2 is YYEEEE. Trimming at V came to 4 bases and at J to 8 bases, leaving 7 bases not matched to a gene. This CDR3 contains 15 residues. In DNA, the CDR3 is TGTGCCAGCAGCCAGCTAGCGGGAGGGCCGTATGAGCAGTTCTTC. It encodes CASSQLAGGPYEQFF.

V and J are TRBV9 and TRBJ2-1; a possible D gene is TRBD1 (6 bases). This CDR3 spans 15 amino acids. CDR1 is SGDLS, CDR2 YYNGEE, per germline. V shed 4 bases and J shed 0 bases, with 11 bases lying between them. As DNA, the CDR3 is TGTGCCAGCAGCCCCAGGGGTTACTCCTACAATGAGCAGTTCTTC. This encodes CASSPRGYSYNEQFF.

This clone has only a few counts. The V and J genes are TRBV7-9 and TRBJ2-7, with 7 bases aligning to TRBD1. CDR1 and CDR2 from the germline V gene are SEHNR and FQNEAQ (reference sequence). The J segment lost 5 bases and the V segment lost 1 base, leaving 8 bases of the junction unmatched. The CDR3 sequence is 15 residues long. The CDR3 spells CASSLEGAPLDEQYF. For the CDR3, the DNA is TGTGCCAGCAGCTTAGAGGGGGCACCTCTCGACGAGCAGTACTTC.

V usage is TRBV18 and J usage is TRBJ2-1; 13 positions agree with TRBD2. CDR1 is KGHSH and CDR2 is LQKENI in the germline V gene. The V gene end was trimmed by 1 base and the J gene end by 5 bases; junction bases not matched to a gene: 8. The CDR3 has 18 amino acids. The DNA for the CDR3 is TGTGCCAGCTCACCACGTGGGACTAGCGGGACTAAAAACAATGAGCAGTTCTTC. The encoded protein is CASSPRGTSGTKNNEQFF.

The V call is TRBV15, the J call TRBJ2-5; TRBD2 is a possible D gene (6 bases). In germline, CDR1 is LNHNV, CDR2 YYDKDF (reference sequence). V dropped 4 bases and J dropped 2 bases, with 14 bases sitting between them. This CDR3 is 15 amino acids long. The CDR3 protein is CATSIRGRKQETQYF. CDR3 nucleotide sequence: TGTGCCACCAGCATACGGGGGAGGAAACAAGAGACCCAGTACTTC.

The J gene is TRBJ1-3, the V gene TRBV6-5; no firm D call. The germline CDR1 and CDR2 sequences are MNHEY and SVGAGI. V lost 5 bases to trimming and J lost 4 bases, with 9 bases between them. The CDR3 extends over 13 amino acids. CDR3 coding DNA: TGTGCCAGCAGTCAATCATCCGGAAACACCATATATTTT. Encoded protein: CASSQSSGNTIYF.

This clone was seen just once. Here the CDR3 reads CASSTSTGGDEQFF. The CDR3 coding sequence is TGCGCCAGCAGCACCTCGACAGGGGGCGATGAGCAGTTCTTC. The V call is TRBV5-1, the J call TRBJ2-1; TRBD1 aligns across 10 bases. This CDR3 has 14 residues. V was pared by 4 bases and J by 8 bases, with 6 bases of the junction left unmatched. Germline values: CDR1 SGHRS, CDR2 YFSETQ. The full variable domain, in which reference TRBV5-1 and TRBJ2-1 provide the parts outside the CDR3, is KAGVTQTPRYLIKTRGQQVTLSCSPISGHRSVSWYQQTPGQGLQFLFEYFSETQRNKGNFPGRFSGRQFSNSRSEMNVSTLELGDSALYLCASSTSTGGDEQFFGPGTRLTVL.

This clone was seen only once. The rearrangement links TRBV4-1 to TRBJ2-7; D might be TRBD1 (5 bases). V lost 6 bases and J lost 2, with 17 bases in between. This CDR3 region has 15 residues. Germline values: CDR1 MGHRA, CDR2 YSYEKL. The CDR3 region has the DNA TGCGCCAGCAGTCCAGGGTCGTTCTCCCCCTACGAGCAGTACTTC. Translated: CASSPGSFSPYEQYF.

This chain links TRBV3-1 (or the pseudogene TRBV3-2) with TRBJ2-1, with TRBD1 matching 9 bases. CDR1 is LGHDT, CDR2 YNNKEL, per germline (reference sequence). With 4 bases clipped from V and 8 bases from J, the junction kept 9 bases outside the gene matches. The CDR3 covers 15 residues. This CDR3 reads CASSPTGTGFYEQFF. The DNA for the CDR3 is TGTGCCAGCAGCCCTACGGGGACAGGGTTCTATGAGCAGTTCTTC.

As for this clone: This sample also contains other DNA sequences that code for the same CDR3. The V and J genes are TRBV7-9 and TRBJ1-1; TRBD1 is a possible D gene (6 bases). The length of the CDR3 is 14 residues. The ends were cut back, 3 bases at V and 1 base at J, with 9 bases in the middle. Germline V gives CDR1 SEHNR, CDR2 FQNEAQ (reference sequence). The CDR3 sequence is CASSLDSWNTEAFF. In DNA form, the CDR3 reads TGTGCCAGCAGCTTGGACAGCTGGAACACTGAAGCTTTCTTT.

On this clone itself: Other DNA variants within this sample encode the same CDR3. The chain uses TRBV7-9 and TRBJ1-4, with D unclear. Trimming cost V 3 bases and J 5 bases, with 4 bases left between them. CDR1 is SEHNR, CDR2 FQNEAQ, per germline (reference sequence). This CDR3 is built from 12 residues. DNA for the CDR3: TGTGCCAGCAGCTTTCCAAATGAAAAACTGTTTTTT. This translates into CASSFPNEKLFF.

The table lists this clone with a few counts. This chain uses TRBV10-3 with TRBJ2-2; TRBD1 matches at 8 bases. The V and J ends lost 6 bases and 1 base, in that order; junction bases with no gene match: 4. Germline lookup yields CDR1 ENHRY and CDR2 SYGVKD. This CDR3 is built from 15 residues. The CDR3 bases are TGTGCCATCAGGCCGGGACAGGTGAACACCGGGGAGCTGTTTTTT. This sequence encodes CAIRPGQVNTGELFF.

The count of this clone is one. The V call is TRBV23-1, the J call TRBJ2-7; 14 nucleotides agree with TRBD2. TRBV23-1 is an open reading frame, and its role is uncertain. This CDR3 comprises 23 residues. The ends lost 1 base at V and 0 bases at J; junction bases unmatched: 20. In DNA form, the CDR3 reads TGCGCCAGCAGTCAATTCAAGGCCAGACCCAGACTAGCGGGAGGGGCGGCCTCCTACGAGCAGTACTTC. Protein sequence: CASSQFKARPRLAGGAASYEQYF.

This clone has only one observation. This chain links TRBV6-1 with TRBJ2-7; 14 bases fit TRBD2. The CDR3 sequence is 16 residues long. Per germline, CDR1 MNHNS and CDR2 SASEGT. V was clipped by 3 bases and J by 4 bases; unmatched bases: 5. CDR3 nucleotides: TGTGCCAGCAGTGACCGGACTAGCGGGAGGAGGTACGAGCAGTACTTC. Encoded protein: CASSDRTSGRRYEQYF.

The chain combines TRBV5-1 with TRBJ2-3; 9 positions match TRBD1. Germline CDR1 and CDR2: SGHRS and YFSETQ. Trimming at V came to 0 bases and at J to 4 bases, leaving 3 bases not matched to a gene. The CDR3 length is 15 residues. Here the CDR3 reads CASSLGRTGADTQYF. CDR3 sequence (DNA): TGCGCCAGCAGCTTGGGGAGGACAGGGGCAGATACGCAGTATTTT.

The chain joins TRBV15 to TRBJ1-6, with 7 bases that match TRBD1. The CDR3 is 15 amino acids. The V gene end was trimmed by 2 bases and the J gene end by 9 bases; junction bases not matched to a gene: 7. Germline CDR1 and CDR2: LNHNV and YYDKDF (reference sequence). The CDR3, as DNA: TGTGCCACCAGCAGAACCGGACAGGATACTTCACCCCTCCACTTT. Protein: CATSRTGQDTSPLHF.